This T cell receptor (beta chain) stems from a study of CD8 T cells in Susac syndrome (dated by TCRdb to between 2018 and 2020). For context, the study as a whole: Repertoire sequencing was used to test whether CD8+ T cell activation and differentiation in Susac syndrome was antigen driven. The paper's findings and limits, for the study overall: The number of individuals in the TCR sequencing and HLA analysis was acknowledged as relatively small.

In the case of this clonotype: Its specific antigen is unknown. No much larger clonotype is one base removed from it; base qualities were not supplied.

Peripheral blood CD8+ and CD4+ T cells from healthy donors, Susac syndrome patients and multiple sclerosis patients were profiled by high-throughput TCR beta sequencing. Treatment-naive patients with stable or active relapsing-remitting disease fulfilling revised McDonald criteria were used as multiple sclerosis controls. Bulk CD8+ and CD4+ T cells were purified by magnetic negative isolation, while CD8+ TEMRA cells were enriched using FACS. Blood was collected in EDTA tubes and processed within 24 hours, with PBMCs isolated through density gradient centrifugation. PBMCs destined for TCR sequencing were cryopreserved in liquid nitrogen and later thawed in a 37 °C water bath. A purity of at least 90% was achieved for sorted or isolated CD4+, CD8+ and CD8+ TEMRA cells. RNA was extracted using the RNeasy kit, and roughly 0.45 to 1 ug of the RNA was reverse transcribed with random hexamers. The immunoSEQ multiplex PCR assay, which covers 54 Vbeta and 13 Jbeta segments, was used to amplify TCR beta CDR3 regions. PCR amplification bias was corrected by using a synthetic template baseline for primer optimization and computational correction. The authors' analysis ran thus. Reads were annotated to V, D and J genes according to IMGT and were analyzed with immunoSEQ Analyzer, with only productive sequences retained. Clonality was computed as one minus Shannon entropy normalized by log2 of the number of productive unique sequences. For each patient and control, public and private clones were evaluated within the 100 most prevalent clones. Clones were defined as Susac-specific if absent from the healthy and MS cohorts, from 1052 published viral clones and from other ImmuneACCESS disease sequences. TCRdb's own reprocessing of the public reads used fastp at Q25 and MiXCR and kept productive beta chains. Each entry is one CDR3 protein sequence, shown with its most common DNA and genes. The V and J calls and clone size come from TCRdb's table, not from the authors' own analysis. This sample holds some 200,000 distinct CDR3 sequences; roughly 96% were observed only once. The ten top clones hold 0.075% to 0.095% of the sample.

The germline V gene supplies CDR1 SNHLY and CDR2 FYNNEI. Taken from cysteine to phenylalanine, the CDR3 has 11 residues. Just CDR3 DNA is preserved here, 33 bases in frame from base 1. V was cut back by 7 bases and J by 5 bases, leaving a gap of 8 bases between them. Specimen: CD4+ T cells from PBMCs. The chain employs TRBV2 and TRBJ2-5, with no D gene named confidently. This clonotype was obtained from a human donor with multiple sclerosis. DNA sequence: TGTGCCAGCAATTATGTTGAGACCCAGTACTTC. Its amino acids are CASNYVETQYF.